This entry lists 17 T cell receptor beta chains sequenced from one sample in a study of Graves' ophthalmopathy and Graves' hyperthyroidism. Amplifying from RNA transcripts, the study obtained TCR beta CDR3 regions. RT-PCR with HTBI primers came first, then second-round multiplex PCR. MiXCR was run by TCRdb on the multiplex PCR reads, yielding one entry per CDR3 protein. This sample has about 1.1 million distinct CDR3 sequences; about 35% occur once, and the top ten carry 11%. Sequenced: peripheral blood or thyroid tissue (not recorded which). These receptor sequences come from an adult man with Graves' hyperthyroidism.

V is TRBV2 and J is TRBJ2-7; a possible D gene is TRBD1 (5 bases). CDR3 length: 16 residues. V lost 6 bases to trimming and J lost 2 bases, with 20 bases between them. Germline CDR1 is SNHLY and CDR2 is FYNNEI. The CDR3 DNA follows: TGTGCCAGCAGCTTCTCCAGACAGCTACCGACCTACGAGCAGTACTTC. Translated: CASSFSRQLPTYEQYF.

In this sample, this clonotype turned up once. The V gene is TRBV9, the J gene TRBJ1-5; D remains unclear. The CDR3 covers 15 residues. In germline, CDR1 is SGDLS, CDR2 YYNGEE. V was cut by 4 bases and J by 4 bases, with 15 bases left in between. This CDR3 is CASSLGLKWNQPQHF. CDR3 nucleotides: TGTGCCAGCAGCTTAGGCCTCAAGTGGAATCAGCCCCAGCATTTT.

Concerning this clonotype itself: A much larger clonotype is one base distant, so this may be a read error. The chain's CDR3 is CSAGGVFQTGELFF. The CDR3 DNA is TGCAGTGCGGGGGGGGTGTTCCAGACCGGGGAGCTGTTTTTT. This rearrangement joins TRBV20-1 to TRBJ2-2; 7 nucleotides line up with TRBD2. Trimming at V came to 6 bases and at J to 5 bases, leaving 9 bases not matched to a gene. The CDR3 length is 14 residues. Germline V gene data show CDR1 as DFQATT and CDR2 as SNEGSKA (reference sequence).

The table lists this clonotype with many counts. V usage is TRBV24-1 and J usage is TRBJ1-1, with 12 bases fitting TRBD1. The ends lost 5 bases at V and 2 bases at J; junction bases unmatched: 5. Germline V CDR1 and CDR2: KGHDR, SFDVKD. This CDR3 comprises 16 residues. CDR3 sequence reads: CATSGGTGGPNTEAFF. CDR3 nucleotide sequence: TGTGCCACCAGTGGAGGGACAGGGGGCCCTAACACTGAAGCTTTCTTT.

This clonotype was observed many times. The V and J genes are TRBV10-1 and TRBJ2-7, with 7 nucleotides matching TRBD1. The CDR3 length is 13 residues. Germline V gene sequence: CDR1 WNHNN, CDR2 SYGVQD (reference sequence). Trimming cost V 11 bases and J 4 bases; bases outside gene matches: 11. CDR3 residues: CAGHMGQRYEQYF. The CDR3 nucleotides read TGCGCCGGACATATGGGACAGAGGTACGAGCAGTACTTC.

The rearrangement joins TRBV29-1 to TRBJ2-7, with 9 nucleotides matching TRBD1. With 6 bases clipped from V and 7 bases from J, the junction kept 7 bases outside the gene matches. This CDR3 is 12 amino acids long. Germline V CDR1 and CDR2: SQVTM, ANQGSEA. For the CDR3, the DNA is TGCAGCGTAGGGACAGGGCATTGGGAGCAGTACTTC. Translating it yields CSVGTGHWEQYF.

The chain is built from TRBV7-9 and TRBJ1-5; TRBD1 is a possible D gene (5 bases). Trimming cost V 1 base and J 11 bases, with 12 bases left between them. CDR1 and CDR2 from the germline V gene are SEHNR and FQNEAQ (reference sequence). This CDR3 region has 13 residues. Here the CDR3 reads CASSLVALGAQHF. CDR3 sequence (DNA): TGTGCCAGCAGCTTAGTGGCACTGGGGGCCCAGCATTTT. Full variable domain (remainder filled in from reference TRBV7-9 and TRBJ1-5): DTGVSQNPRHKITKRGQNVTFRCDPISEHNRLYWYRQTLGQGPEFLTYFQNEAQLEKSRLLSDRFSAERPKGSFSTLEIQRTEQGDSAMYLCASSLVALGAQHFGDGTRLSIL.

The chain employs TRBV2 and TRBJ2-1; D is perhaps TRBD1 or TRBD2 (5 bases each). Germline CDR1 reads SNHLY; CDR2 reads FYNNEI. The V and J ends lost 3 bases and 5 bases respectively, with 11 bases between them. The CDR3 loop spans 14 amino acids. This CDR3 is CASSEGPPDNEQFF. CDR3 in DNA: TGTGCCAGCAGTGAGGGACCCCCGGACAATGAGCAGTTCTTC.

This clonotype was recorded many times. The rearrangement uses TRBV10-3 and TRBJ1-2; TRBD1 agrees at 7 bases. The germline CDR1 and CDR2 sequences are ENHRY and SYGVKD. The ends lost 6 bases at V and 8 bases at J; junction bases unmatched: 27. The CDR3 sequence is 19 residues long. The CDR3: CAIRGQLQEGAKISGGYTF. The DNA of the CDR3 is TGTGCCATCAGGGGACAGCTGCAAGAGGGGGCTAAAATCTCGGGCGGCTACACCTTC.

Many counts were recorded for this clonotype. Here the CDR3 reads CSVEVTGRETQYF. The CDR3 DNA sequence: TGCAGCGTTGAAGTAACAGGGCGAGAGACCCAGTACTTC. The chain employs TRBV29-1 and TRBJ2-5; possible D gene TRBD1, 6 bases. CDR1 and CDR2 (germline): SQVTM, ANQGSEA. V lost 1 base and J lost 4, with 10 bases in between. This CDR3 contains 13 residues.

The CDR3 is CASSLALGALNTEKLFF. In DNA form, the CDR3 reads TGTGCCAGCAGCTTAGCGCTCGGGGCTCTGAACACTGAAAAACTGTTTTTT. The rearrangement joins TRBV7-3 to TRBJ1-4; a weak D match, TRBD1 (5 bases). Between the trimmed V and J ends, which lost 2 bases and 7 bases, there was a span of 20 bases. This CDR3 is 17 amino acids long. Germline assignment: CDR1 SGHTA and CDR2 FQGTGA.

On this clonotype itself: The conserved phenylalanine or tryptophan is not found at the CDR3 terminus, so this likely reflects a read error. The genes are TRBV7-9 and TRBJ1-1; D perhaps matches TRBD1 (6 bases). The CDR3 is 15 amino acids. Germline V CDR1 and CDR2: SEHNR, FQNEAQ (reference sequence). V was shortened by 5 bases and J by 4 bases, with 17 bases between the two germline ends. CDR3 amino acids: CASSPGHRGRTEAFL. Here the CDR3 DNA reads TGTGCCAGCAGCCCCGGCCATCGGGGGCGCACTGAAGCTTTCCTT.

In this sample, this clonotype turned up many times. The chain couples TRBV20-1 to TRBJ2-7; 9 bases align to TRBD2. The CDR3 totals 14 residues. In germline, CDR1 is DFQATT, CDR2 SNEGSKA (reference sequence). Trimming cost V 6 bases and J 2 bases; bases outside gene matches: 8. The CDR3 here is CSAIAGEVAYEQYF. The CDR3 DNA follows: TGCAGTGCAATAGCGGGAGAGGTAGCCTACGAGCAGTACTTC.

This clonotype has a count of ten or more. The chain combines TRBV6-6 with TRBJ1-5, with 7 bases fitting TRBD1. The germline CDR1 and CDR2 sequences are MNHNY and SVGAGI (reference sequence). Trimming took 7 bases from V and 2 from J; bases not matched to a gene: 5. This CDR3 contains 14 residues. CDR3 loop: CASTRQGGNQPQHF. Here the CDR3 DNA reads TGTGCCAGCACCAGACAGGGAGGCAATCAGCCCCAGCATTTT.

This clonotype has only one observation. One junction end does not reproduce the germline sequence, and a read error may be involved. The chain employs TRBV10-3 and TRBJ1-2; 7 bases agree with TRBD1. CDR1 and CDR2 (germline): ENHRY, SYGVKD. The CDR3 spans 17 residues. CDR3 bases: TGTGCCAGCAGTGAATGGGGGGACAGTCTTTTAAACTATGGCTACACCTTC. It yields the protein CASSEWGDSLLNYGYTF.

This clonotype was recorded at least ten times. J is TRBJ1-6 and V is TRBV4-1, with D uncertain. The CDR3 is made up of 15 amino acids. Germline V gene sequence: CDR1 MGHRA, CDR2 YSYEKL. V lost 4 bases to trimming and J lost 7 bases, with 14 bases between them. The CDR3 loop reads CASSPDPGENSPLHF. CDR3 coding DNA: TGCGCCAGCAGCCCTGATCCGGGAGAGAATTCACCCCTCCACTTT.

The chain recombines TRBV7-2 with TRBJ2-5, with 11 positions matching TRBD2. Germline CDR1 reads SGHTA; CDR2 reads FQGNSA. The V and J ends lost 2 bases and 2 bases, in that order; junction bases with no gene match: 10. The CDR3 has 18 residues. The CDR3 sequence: CASSLPSQTSGVQETQYF. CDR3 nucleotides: TGTGCCAGCAGCTTACCGAGCCAGACTAGCGGGGTACAAGAGACCCAGTACTTC.